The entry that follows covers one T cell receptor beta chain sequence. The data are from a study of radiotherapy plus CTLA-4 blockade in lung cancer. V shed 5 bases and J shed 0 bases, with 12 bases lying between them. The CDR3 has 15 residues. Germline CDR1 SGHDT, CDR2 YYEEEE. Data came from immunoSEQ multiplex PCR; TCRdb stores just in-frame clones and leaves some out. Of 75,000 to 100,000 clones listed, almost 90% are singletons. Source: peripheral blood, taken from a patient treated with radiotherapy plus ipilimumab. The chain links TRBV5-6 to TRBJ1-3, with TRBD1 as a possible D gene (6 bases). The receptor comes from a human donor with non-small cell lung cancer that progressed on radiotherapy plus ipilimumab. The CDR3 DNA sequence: TGTGCCAGCAGGGCCAGGGGACGCTCTGGAAACACCATATATTTT. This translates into CASRARGRSGNTIYF.